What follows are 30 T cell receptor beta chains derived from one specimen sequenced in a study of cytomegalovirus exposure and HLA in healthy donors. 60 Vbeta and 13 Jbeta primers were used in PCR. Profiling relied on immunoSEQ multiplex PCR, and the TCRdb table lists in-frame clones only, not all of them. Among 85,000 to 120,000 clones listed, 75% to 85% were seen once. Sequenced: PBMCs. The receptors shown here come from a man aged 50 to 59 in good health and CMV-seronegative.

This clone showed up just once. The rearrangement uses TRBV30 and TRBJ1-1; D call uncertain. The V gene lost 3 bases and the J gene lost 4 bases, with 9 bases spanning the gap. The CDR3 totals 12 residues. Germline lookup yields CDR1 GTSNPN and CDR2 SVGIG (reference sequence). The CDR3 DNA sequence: TGTGCCTGGAGCACAGTAATCACTGAAGCTTTCTTT. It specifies CAWSTVITEAFF.

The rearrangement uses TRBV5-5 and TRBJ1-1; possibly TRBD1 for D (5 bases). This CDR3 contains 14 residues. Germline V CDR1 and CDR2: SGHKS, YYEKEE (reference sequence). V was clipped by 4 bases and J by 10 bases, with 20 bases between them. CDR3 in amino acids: CASSRQRTALGAFF. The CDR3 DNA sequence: TGTGCCAGCAGCAGACAGAGAACTGCCTTGGGAGCTTTCTTT.

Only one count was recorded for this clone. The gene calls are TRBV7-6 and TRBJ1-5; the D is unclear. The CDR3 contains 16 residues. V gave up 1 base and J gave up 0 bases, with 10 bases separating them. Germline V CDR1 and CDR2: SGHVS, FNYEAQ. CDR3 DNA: TGTGCCAGCAGCTTAGGGAACAGATATAGCAATCAGCCCCAGCATTTT. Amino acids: CASSLGNRYSNQPQHF.

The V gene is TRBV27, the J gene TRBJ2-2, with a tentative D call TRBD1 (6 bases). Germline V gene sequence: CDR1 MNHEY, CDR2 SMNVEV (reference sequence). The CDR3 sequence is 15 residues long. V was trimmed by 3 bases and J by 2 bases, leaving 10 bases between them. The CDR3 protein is CASSFAGANTGELFF. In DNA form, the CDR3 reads TGTGCCAGCAGTTTCGCAGGGGCCAACACCGGGGAGCTGTTTTTT.

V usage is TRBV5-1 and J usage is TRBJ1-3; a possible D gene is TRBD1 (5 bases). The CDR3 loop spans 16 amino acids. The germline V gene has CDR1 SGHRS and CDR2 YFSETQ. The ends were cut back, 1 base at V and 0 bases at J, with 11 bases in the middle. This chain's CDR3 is CASSLPGNPSGNTIYF. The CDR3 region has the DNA TGCGCCAGCAGCTTGCCAGGGAATCCCTCTGGAAACACCATATATTTT.

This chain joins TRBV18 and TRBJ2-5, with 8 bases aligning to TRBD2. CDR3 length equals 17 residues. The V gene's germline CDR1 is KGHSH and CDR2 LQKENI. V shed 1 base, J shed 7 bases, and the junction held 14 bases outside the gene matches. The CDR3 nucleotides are TGTGCCAGCTCACCACGTCCCCAGCGGGGGAGGACTGGGACCCAGTACTTC. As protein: CASSPRPQRGRTGTQYF. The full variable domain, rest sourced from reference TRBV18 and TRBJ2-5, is NAGVMQNPRHLVRRRGQEARLRCSPMKGHSHVYWYRQLPEEGLKFMVYLQKENIIDESGMPKERFSAEFPKEGPSILRIQQVVRGDSAAYFCASSPRPQRGRTGTQYFGPGTRLLVL.

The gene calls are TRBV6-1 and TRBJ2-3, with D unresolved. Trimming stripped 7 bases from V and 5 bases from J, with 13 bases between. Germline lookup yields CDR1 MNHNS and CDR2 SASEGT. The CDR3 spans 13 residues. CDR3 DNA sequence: TGTGCCAGCACGGGTCGTGCAGAAGATACGCAGTATTTT. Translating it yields CASTGRAEDTQYF.

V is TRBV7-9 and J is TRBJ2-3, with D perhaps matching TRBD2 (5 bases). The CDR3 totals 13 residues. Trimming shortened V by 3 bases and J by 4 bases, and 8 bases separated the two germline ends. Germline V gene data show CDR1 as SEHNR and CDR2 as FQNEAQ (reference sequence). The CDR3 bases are TGTGCCAGCAGCTTGGAGGATTCAGATACGCAGTATTTT. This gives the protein CASSLEDSDTQYF.

CDR3: CASSWGGTEETQYF. The DNA for the CDR3 is TGTGCCAGCAGCTGGGGCGGGACAGAAGAGACCCAGTACTTC. J is TRBJ2-5 and V is TRBV7-9, with D possibly TRBD1 on 7 matching bases. CDR1 SEHNR and CDR2 FQNEAQ come from the germline V gene (reference sequence). Trimming cost V 4 bases and J 3 bases, with 12 bases left between them. This CDR3 has 14 residues.

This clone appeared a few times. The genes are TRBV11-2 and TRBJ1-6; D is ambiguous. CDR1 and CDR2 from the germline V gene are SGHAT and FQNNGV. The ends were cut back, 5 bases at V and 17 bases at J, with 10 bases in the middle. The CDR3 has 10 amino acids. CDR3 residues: CASSPVGVHF. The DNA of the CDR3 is TGTGCCAGCAGCCCCGTCGGGGTCCACTTT.

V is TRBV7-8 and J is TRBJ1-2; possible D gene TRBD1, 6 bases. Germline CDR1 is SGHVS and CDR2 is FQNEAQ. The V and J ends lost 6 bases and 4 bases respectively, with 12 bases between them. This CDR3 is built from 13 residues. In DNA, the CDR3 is TGTGCCAGCAGACAGGACAGTTCCTATGGCTACACCTTC. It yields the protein CASRQDSSYGYTF.

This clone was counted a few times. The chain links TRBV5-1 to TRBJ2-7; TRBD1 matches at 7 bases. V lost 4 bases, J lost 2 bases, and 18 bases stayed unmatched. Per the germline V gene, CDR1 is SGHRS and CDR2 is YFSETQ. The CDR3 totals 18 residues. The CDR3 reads CASSGSTGAPEATYEQYF. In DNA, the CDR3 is TGCGCCAGCAGCGGTTCAACAGGGGCCCCTGAGGCAACCTACGAGCAGTACTTC.

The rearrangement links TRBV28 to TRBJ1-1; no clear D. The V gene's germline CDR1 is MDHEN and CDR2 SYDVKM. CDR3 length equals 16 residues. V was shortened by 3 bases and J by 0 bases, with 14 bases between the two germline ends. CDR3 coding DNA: TGTGCCAGCAGTTTTATAATTAAGCCACTGAACACTGAAGCTTTCTTT. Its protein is CASSFIIKPLNTEAFF.

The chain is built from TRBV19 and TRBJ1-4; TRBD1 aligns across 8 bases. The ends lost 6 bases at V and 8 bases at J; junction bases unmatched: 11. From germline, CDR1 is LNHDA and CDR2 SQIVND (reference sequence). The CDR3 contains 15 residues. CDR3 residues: CASSSRDRPGEKLFF. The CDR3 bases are TGTGCCAGTAGCTCCCGGGACAGGCCAGGGGAAAAACTGTTTTTT.

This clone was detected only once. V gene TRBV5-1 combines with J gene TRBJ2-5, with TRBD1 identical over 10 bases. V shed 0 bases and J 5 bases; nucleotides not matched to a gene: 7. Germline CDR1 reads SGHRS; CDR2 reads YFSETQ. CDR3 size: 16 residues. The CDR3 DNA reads TGCGCCAGCAGCTTGGTGGGGACAGGGGTACAGGAGACCCAGTACTTC. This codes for CASSLVGTGVQETQYF. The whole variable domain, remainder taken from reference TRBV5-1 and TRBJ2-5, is KAGVTQTPRYLIKTRGQQVTLSCSPISGHRSVSWYQQTPGQGLQFLFEYFSETQRNKGNFPGRFSGRQFSNSRSEMNVSTLELGDSALYLCASSLVGTGVQETQYFGPGTRLLVL.

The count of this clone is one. The CDR3 reads CASSSLKSTAGGHNEQFF. In DNA, the CDR3 is TGTGCCAGCAGCTCCCTAAAGAGCACAGCGGGGGGGCACAATGAGCAGTTCTTC. V gene TRBV7-9 combines with J gene TRBJ2-1; 10 bases align to TRBD2. From germline, CDR1 is SEHNR and CDR2 FQNEAQ (reference sequence). The CDR3 has 18 residues. Germline trimming cut 4 bases from V and 5 bases from J; bases unmatched to any gene: 14.

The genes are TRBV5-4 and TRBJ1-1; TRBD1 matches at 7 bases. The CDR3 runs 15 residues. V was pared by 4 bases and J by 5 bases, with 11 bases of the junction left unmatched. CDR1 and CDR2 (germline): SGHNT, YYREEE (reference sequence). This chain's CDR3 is CASSRGEGAGTEAFF. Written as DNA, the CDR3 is TGTGCCAGCAGCCGGGGTGAGGGGGCCGGGACTGAAGCTTTCTTT.

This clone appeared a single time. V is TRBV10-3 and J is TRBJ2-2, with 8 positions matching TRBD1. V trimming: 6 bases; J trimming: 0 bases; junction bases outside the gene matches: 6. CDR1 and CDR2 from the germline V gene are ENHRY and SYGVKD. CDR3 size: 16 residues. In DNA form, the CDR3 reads TGTGCCATCAGCGCGACAGGGGCCACGAACACCGGGGAGCTGTTTTTT. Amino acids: CAISATGATNTGELFF.

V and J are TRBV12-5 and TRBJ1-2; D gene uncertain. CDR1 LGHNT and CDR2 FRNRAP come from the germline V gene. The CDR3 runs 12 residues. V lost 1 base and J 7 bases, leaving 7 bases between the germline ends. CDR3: CASGLEYGGYTF. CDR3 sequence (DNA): TGTGCTAGTGGTTTGGAATACGGTGGCTACACCTTC.

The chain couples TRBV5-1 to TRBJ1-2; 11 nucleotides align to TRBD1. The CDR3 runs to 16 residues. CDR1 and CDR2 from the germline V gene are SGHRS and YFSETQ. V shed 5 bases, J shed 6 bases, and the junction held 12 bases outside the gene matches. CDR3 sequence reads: CASSLLSGTGGHGYTF. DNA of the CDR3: TGCGCCAGCAGTTTACTCTCCGGGACAGGGGGTCATGGCTACACCTTC.

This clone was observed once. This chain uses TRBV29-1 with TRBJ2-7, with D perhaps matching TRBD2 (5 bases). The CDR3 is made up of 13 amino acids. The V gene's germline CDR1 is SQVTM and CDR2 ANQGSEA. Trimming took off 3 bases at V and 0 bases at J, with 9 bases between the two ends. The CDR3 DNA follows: TGCAGCGTTGAGAGGGCCAGCTCCTACGAGCAGTACTTC. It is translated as CSVERASSYEQYF.

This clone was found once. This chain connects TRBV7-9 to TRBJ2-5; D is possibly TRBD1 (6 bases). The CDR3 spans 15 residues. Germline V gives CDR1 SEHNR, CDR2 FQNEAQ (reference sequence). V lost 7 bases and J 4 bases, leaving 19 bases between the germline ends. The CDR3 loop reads CASNPTQGPGETQYF. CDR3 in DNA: TGTGCCAGCAACCCTACACAGGGCCCCGGAGAGACCCAGTACTTC.

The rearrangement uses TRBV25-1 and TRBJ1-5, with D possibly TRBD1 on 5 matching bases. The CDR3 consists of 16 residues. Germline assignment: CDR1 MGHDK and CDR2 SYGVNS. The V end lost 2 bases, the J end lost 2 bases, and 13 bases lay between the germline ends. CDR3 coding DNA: TGTGCCAGCAGTGAACAGATCAGGGTGGGCAATCAGCCCCAGCATTTT. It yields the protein CASSEQIRVGNQPQHF.

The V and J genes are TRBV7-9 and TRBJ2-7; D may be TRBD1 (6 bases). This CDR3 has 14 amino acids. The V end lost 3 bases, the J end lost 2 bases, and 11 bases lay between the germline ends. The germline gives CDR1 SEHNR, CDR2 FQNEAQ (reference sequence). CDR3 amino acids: CASSLTDSPYEQYV. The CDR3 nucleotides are TGTGCCAGCAGCTTGACGGACAGTCCCTACGAGCAGTACGTC.

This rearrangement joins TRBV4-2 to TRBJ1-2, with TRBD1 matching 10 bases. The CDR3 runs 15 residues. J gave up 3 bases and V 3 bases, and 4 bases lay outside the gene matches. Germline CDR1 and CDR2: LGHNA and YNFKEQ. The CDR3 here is CASSQGGQGYYGYTF. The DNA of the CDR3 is TGTGCCAGCAGCCAGGGGGGACAGGGGTACTATGGCTACACCTTC.

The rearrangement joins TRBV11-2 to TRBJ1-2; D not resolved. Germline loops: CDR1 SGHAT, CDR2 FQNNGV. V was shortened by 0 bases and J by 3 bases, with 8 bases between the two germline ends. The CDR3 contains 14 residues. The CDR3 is CASSLEISDYGYTF. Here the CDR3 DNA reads TGTGCCAGCAGCTTAGAGATCAGTGACTATGGCTACACCTTC.

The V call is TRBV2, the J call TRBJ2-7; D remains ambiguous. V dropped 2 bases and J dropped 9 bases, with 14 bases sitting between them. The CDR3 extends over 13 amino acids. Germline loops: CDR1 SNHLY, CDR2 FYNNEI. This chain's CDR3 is CASSEIASVRQYV. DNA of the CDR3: TGTGCCAGCAGTGAAATTGCCTCGGTGAGGCAGTACGTC.

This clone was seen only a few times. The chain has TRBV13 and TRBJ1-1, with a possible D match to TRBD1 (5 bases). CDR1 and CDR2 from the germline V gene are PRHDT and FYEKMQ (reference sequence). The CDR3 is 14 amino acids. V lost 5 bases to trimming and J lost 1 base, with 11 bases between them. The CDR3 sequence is CASSVTAENTEAFF. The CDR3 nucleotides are TGTGCCAGCAGCGTGACAGCAGAGAACACTGAAGCTTTCTTT.

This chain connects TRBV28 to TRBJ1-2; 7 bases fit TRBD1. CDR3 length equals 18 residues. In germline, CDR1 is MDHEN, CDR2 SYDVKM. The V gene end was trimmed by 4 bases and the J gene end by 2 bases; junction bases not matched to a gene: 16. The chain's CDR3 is CASSYSMWGKQGNYGYTF. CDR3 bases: TGTGCCAGCAGTTACAGCATGTGGGGGAAACAGGGGAACTATGGCTACACCTTC.

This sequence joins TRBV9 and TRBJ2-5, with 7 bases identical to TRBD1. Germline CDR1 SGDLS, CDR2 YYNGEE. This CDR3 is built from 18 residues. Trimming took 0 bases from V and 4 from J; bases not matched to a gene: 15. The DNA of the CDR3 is TGTGCCAGCAGCGTAGCTCCCCGGGACAGTCACCTAGTAGAGACCCAGTACTTC. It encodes CASSVAPRDSHLVETQYF.